The T cell receptor (beta chain) under discussion was sequenced for a study of T cell responses to AZD1222 COVID-19 vaccine. Looking at the study overall: Samples with a second dose at about 4 or about 12 weeks were pooled together. Study-level results: A rise in Spike-specific TCR breadth and depth followed two AZD1222 doses. Most donors were white British, females outnumbered males, and clonal diversity was possibly underestimated.

Clones were read by immunoSEQ multiplex PCR, and TCRdb kept only the in-frame ones, dropping some. The sample lists roughly 160,000 clones; 85% to 95% were seen once. This clone showed up just once. Its antigen is unknown. This CDR3 is 15 amino acids long. V shed 1 base and J 6 bases; nucleotides not matched to a gene: 8. Germline V gene sequence: CDR1 MNHNS, CDR2 SASEGT. J is TRBJ2-7 and V is TRBV6-1; 8 nucleotides line up with TRBD1. Specimen: peripheral blood, collected on day 0 of AZD1222 vaccination. This clonotype was obtained from an adult in good health. CDR3 residues: CASSEEGRGLSEQYF. CDR3 coding DNA: TGTGCCAGCAGTGAAGAAGGCAGGGGGCTAAGCGAGCAGTACTTC.